This T cell receptor beta chain was identified during a study of T-cell memory formation after mild COVID-19 listed by TCRdb under 2021. Concerning the study at large: Most TCR sequence clusters were specific to one of the two donors. T-cell clones expanding and contracting after mild COVID-19 in a couple of donors were tracked by longitudinal TCRalpha and TCRbeta repertoire sequencing. The cohort was made up of two young adult volunteers, one female and one male, who were previously healthy. General findings and caveats noted by the study authors: Only a couple of mild cases were covered in the study, and larger cohorts including severe cases with pre-infection samples were considered necessary. SARS-CoV-2 specificity was not confirmed for the second-wave clones peaking on day 37. Balanced CD4/CD8 phenotypes were observed for clones contracting from day 15 to 85, whereas a bias towards CD4+ was observed for a second wave of clones expanding from day 15 to 37. Contracting CD4+ clones were found mainly in CM and EM memory subsets, while CD8+ clones were enriched in EMRA. Some responding clones were detected in pre-infection memory, suggesting pre-existing cross-reactive memory T cells joined the SARS-CoV-2 response.

Deletion took 5 bases off V and 3 bases off J, with a span of 11 bases between the germline ends. Spanning cysteine to phenylalanine, the CDR3 consists of 14 amino acids. Only the CDR3 portion is preserved as DNA: 42 bases, with reading frame beginning at the first base. CDR1 and CDR2 are read off the germline V gene (reference sequence) as SEHNR and FQNEAQ. Sequenced on an Illumina NovaSeq 6000. cDNA libraries for TCRalpha and TCRbeta were prepared by 5'RACE using constant-segment primers, with sample barcodes and unique molecular identifiers added. RNA was extracted from every sample with Trizol reagent. Library amplification was performed in two PCR steps, and a second sample barcode and Illumina TruSeq adapters were introduced in the second step. Sequencing of libraries was performed on an Illumina NovaSeq with 2 x 150 bp paired-end reads. Processing in the source paper ran as follows. Demultiplexing of reads and collapsing into UMI-guided consensus sequences were performed with migec v1.2.7. Using mixcr v2.1.11, the UMI consensuses were aligned to TRA and TRB V and J templates and assembled into clonotypes. Clonotypes were classified as expanded or contracted when called significant by both edgeR and NoisET, with noise models trained on biological replicates. For edgeR calls, the thresholds were a false discovery rate-adjusted p below 0.01 and a log2 fold-change of 1. PCA with hierarchical clustering of max-normalized trajectories of the 1000 most abundant clonotypes was used as exploratory dynamics analysis. Separately sequenced CD4+ and CD8+ repertoires were used to assign the CD4 or CD8 phenotype of responding clones. Through fastp at Q25 and MiXCR, TCRdb rebuilt clones from the public reads, retaining in-frame beta chains. When rows share a CDR3 protein, they turn into one entry using the most common DNA and genes. None of the V and J calls come from the authors' own analysis; TCRdb made them. This sample holds approximately 210,000 distinct CDR3 sequences; 27% were observed only once. The ten largest clones add up to 11% of the sample.

A note on this clonotype: The antigen it recognizes is unknown. One base away there is no much larger clone; base qualities are not given.

Ficoll-Paque density gradient centrifugation was used to isolate PBMCs. This chain joins TRBV7-9 to TRBJ1-5, with no confidently assigned D gene. The TCR comes from an adult woman who had mild COVID-19 (a few samples of this study predate the infection). The sample titles of this study are shuffled in the database, so cell type and time point are left out; the donor was told from shared clones. The specimen was PBMCs or a T cell subset sorted from them (not recorded which). The DNA sequence reads TGTGCCAGCAGCAGAGACAATTTCAATCAGCCCCAGCATTTT. This yields the protein CASSRDNFNQPQHF.